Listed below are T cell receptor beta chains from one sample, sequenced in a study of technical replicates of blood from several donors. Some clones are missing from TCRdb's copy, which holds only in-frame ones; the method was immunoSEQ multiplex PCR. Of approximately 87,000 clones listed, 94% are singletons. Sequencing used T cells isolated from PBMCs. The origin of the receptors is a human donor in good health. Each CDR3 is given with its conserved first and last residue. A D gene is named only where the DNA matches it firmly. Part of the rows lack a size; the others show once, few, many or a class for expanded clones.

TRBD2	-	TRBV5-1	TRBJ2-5	TGCGCCAGCAGCTTGCCGGGAGGAGAGACCCAGTACTTC	CASSLPGGETQYF
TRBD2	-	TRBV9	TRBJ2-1	TGTGCCAGCAGCGTAGGCGGGAGTGCCTACAATGAGCAGTTCTTC	CASSVGGSAYNEQFF
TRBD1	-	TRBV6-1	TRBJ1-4	TGTGCCAGCAGTGAACCCCCCGGGACAGCCTACTCAACTAATGAAAAACTGTTTTTT	CASSEPPGTAYSTNEKLFF
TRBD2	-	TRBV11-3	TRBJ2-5	TGTGCCAGCAGTTCCAGCGGACTAGCGGGGTTTGAGACCCAGTACTTC	CASSSSGLAGFETQYF
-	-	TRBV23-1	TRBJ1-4	TGCGCCAGCCCCGGATTTTTGGGACATAATGAAAAACTGTTTTTT	CASPGFLGHNEKLFF
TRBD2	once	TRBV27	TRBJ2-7	TGTGCCAGCATGTTAGCGGGGTCCTACGAGCAGTACTTC	CASMLAGSYEQYF
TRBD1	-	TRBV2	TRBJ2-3	TGTGCCAGCATTCTAAAACCCGGGACAGGGTCCACAGATACGCAGTATTTT	CASILKPGTGSTDTQYF
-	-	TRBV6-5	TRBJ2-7	TGTGCCAGCAGTTACTCGATCCCCGACAGCCCCTACGAGCAGTACTTC	CASSYSIPDSPYEQYF
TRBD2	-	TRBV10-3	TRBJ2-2	TGTGCCATCAGTGGTGGACTAGCGGGCACCGGGGAGCTGTTTTTT	CAISGGLAGTGELFF
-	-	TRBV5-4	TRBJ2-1	TGTGCCAGCAGCTTACAGCATCAGGGCGACAATGAGCAGTTCTTC	CASSLQHQGDNEQFF